The 9 T cell receptor beta chains below were found in one sample sequenced in a study of cytomegalovirus exposure and HLA in healthy donors. Researchers ran the PCR with 60 Vbeta and 13 Jbeta primers. The repertoire was sequenced with immunoSEQ multiplex PCR; TCRdb's copy has only in-frame clones and lacks some. The sample has 84,000 or so clones; around 77% are singletons. Specimen: PBMCs. Receptors originate from a man aged 25-45 years in good health and CMV-seronegative.

The chain combines TRBV6-5 with TRBJ2-5; 13 bases are a match to TRBD2. Matching the DNA end better, TRBJ2-7 makes the J call doubtful. This CDR3 has 14 amino acids. The V gene's germline CDR1 is MNHEY and CDR2 SVGAGI. The chain's CDR3 is CATARTSGGYEQYF. The CDR3, as DNA: TGTGCCACCGCCAGGACTAGCGGGGGCTACGAGCAGTACTTC.

The chain joins TRBV4-1 to TRBJ1-1, with TRBD1 as a possible D gene (5 bases). The CDR3 length is 12 residues. The V end was cut by 6 bases, the J end by 7 bases, with 12 bases between. CDR1 and CDR2 from the germline V gene are MGHRA and YSYEKL. This CDR3 reads CASRKAGGEAFF. As DNA, the CDR3 is TGCGCCAGCAGAAAAGCCGGGGGTGAAGCTTTCTTT.

The chain has TRBV25-1 and TRBJ2-1; 7 nucleotides agree with TRBD2. The CDR3 is made up of 14 amino acids. J gave up 5 bases and V 5 bases, and 6 bases lay outside the gene matches. The germline V gene has CDR1 MGHDK and CDR2 SYGVNS. The CDR3 DNA reads as TGTGCCAGCAGTAAAGCGGGGACTAACAATGAGCAGTTCTTC. Its translation is CASSKAGTNNEQFF.

This clone was counted once. This chain links TRBV27 with TRBJ1-1; D remains unclear. Trimming shortened V by 3 bases and J by 1 base, and 15 bases separated the two germline ends. Germline CDR1 and CDR2: MNHEY and SMNVEV (reference sequence). CDR3 length equals 16 residues. DNA for the CDR3: TGTGCCAGCAGTTTCCGAGGTCCCTACGAGAACACTGAAGCTTTCTTT. Translation: CASSFRGPYENTEAFF.

The chain has TRBV16 and TRBJ2-7; 7 bases map to TRBD1. The ends lost 6 bases at V and 6 bases at J; junction bases unmatched: 5. Germline assignment: CDR1 KGHSY and CDR2 FQNENV. The CDR3 contains 12 residues. CDR3 protein: CASRQGQLEQYF. DNA of the CDR3: TGTGCCAGCAGACAGGGACAGCTCGAGCAGTACTTC.

This clone has more than one count but fewer than ten. The V call is TRBV30, the J call TRBJ1-6, with TRBD1 matching over 9 bases. J was trimmed by 10 bases and V by 0 bases; bases with no gene match: 4. The germline V gene encodes CDR1 GTSNPN and CDR2 SVGIG (reference sequence). There are 14 residues in the CDR3. This chain's CDR3 is CAWSVTTGGSPLHF. As DNA, the CDR3 is TGTGCCTGGAGTGTAACGACAGGGGGGTCACCCCTCCACTTT.

The V call is TRBV6-5, the J call TRBJ2-4; 9 bases map to TRBD1. Germline V gene data show CDR1 as MNHEY and CDR2 as SVGAGI. V lost 4 bases and J lost 7; bases outside the gene matches: 8. The length of the CDR3 is 15 residues. The CDR3 coding sequence is TGTGCCAGCAGTTCGCCGGACAGGGGTGGGAACATTCAGTACTTC. Amino acids: CASSSPDRGGNIQYF.

The rearrangement links TRBV7-9 to TRBJ2-3; no clear D. The germline CDR1 and CDR2 sequences are SEHNR and FQNEAQ (reference sequence). The CDR3 is made up of 13 amino acids. The germline V and J ends were trimmed by 1 base and 10 bases, with 12 bases remaining between them. CDR3 coding DNA: TGTGCCAGCAGCTTAGTAAGTCTAGGATCGCAGTATTTT. It codes for CASSLVSLGSQYF.

The chain combines TRBV5-1 with TRBJ1-4, with D possibly TRBD1 on 5 matching bases. From germline, CDR1 is SGHRS and CDR2 YFSETQ. The CDR3 loop spans 14 amino acids. V was pared by 4 bases and J by 5 bases, with 12 bases between. The CDR3: CASSKGRVNEKLFF. The CDR3 DNA follows: TGCGCCAGCAGCAAGGGCAGGGTAAATGAAAAACTGTTTTTT. Based on the CDR3 plus reference TRBV5-1 and TRBJ1-4, the full variable domain is KAGVTQTPRYLIKTRGQQVTLSCSPISGHRSVSWYQQTPGQGLQFLFEYFSETQRNKGNFPGRFSGRQFSNSRSEMNVSTLELGDSALYLCASSKGRVNEKLFFGSGTQLSVL.